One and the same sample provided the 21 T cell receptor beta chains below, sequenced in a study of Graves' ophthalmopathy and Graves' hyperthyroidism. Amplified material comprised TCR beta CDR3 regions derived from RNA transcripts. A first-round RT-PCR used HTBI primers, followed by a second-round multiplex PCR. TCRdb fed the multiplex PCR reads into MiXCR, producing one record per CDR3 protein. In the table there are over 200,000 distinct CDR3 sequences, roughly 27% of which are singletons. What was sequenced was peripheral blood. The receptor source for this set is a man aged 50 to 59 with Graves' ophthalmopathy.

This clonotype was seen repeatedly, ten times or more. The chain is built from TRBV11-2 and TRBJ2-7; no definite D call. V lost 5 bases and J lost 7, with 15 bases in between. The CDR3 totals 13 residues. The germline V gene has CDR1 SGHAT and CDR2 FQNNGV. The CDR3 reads CASSRPAAPEQYF. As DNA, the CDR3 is TGTGCCAGCAGCCGACCCGCGGCTCCAGAGCAGTACTTC.

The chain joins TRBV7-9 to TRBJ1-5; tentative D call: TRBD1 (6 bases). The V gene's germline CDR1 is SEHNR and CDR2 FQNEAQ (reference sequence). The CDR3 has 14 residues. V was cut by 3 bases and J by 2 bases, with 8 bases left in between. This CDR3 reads CASSLDSGNQPQHF. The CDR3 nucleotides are TGTGCCAGCAGCTTGGACAGCGGCAATCAGCCCCAGCATTTT. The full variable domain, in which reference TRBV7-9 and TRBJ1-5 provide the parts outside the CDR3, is DTGVSQNPRHKITKRGQNVTFRCDPISEHNRLYWYRQTLGQGPEFLTYFQNEAQLEKSRLLSDRFSAERPKGSFSTLEIQRTEQGDSAMYLCASSLDSGNQPQHFGDGTRLSIL.

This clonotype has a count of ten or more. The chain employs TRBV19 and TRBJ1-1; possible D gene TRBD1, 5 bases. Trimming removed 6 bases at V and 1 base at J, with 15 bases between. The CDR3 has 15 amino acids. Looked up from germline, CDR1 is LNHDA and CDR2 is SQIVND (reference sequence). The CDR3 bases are TGTGCCAGTAGAGTTTCCGGGACGGCGAACACTGAAGCTTTCTTT. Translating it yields CASRVSGTANTEAFF.

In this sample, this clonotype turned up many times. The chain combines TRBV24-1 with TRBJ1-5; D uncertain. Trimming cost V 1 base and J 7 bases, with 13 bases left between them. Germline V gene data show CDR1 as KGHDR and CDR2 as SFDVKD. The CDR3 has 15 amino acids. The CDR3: CATSDFQEAGQPQHF. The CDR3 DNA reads TGTGCCACCAGTGATTTTCAGGAAGCGGGCCAGCCCCAGCATTTT.

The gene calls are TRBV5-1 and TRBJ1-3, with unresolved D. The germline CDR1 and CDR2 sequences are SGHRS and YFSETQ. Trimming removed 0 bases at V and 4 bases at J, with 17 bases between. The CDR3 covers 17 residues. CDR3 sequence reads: CASSLALVTKYGNTIYF. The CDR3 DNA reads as TGCGCCAGCAGCTTGGCCCTAGTGACGAAGTACGGAAACACCATATATTTT.

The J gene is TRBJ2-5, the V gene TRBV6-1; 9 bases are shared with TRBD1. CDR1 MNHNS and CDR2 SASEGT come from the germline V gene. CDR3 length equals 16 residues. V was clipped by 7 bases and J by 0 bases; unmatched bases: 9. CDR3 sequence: CASIGQGFLYQETQYF. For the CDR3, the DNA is TGTGCCAGCATTGGACAGGGGTTCCTGTACCAAGAGACCCAGTACTTC.

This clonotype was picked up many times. As DNA, the CDR3 is TGTGCCAGCAGCTTAGGACAGGCGGCCCTTGGGGCCAACGTCCTGACTTTC. The encoded protein is CASSLGQAALGANVLTF. The chain recombines TRBV7-2 with TRBJ2-6; perhaps TRBD1 as D (6 bases). Germline V gene data show CDR1 as SGHTA and CDR2 as FQGNSA. Trimming shortened V by 1 base and J by 3 bases, and 13 bases separated the two germline ends. This CDR3 comprises 17 residues.

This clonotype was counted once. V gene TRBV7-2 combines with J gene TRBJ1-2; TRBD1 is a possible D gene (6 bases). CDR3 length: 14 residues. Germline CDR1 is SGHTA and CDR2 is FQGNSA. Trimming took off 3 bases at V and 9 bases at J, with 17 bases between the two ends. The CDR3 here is CASSFSSSGVSYTF. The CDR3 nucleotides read TGTGCCAGCAGCTTTTCTTCTTCAGGGGTCAGCTACACCTTC.

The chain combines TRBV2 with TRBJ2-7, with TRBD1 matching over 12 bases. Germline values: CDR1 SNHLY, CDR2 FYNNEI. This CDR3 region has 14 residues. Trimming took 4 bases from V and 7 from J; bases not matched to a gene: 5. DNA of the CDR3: TGTGCCAGCAGTGTGGGACAGGGGGCGGGAGAGCAGTACTTC. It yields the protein CASSVGQGAGEQYF. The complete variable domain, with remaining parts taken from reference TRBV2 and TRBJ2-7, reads EPEVTQTPSHQVTQMGQEVILRCVPISNHLYFYWYRQILGQKVEFLVSFYNNEISEKSEIFDDQFSVERPDGSNFTLKIRSTKLEDSAMYFCASSVGQGAGEQYFGPGTRLTVT.

Here the CDR3 reads CASGGTSGVPGTQYF. The CDR3 DNA reads TGTGCCAGTGGGGGGACTAGCGGAGTCCCGGGCACCCAGTACTTC. The genes are TRBV28 and TRBJ2-5, with 11 bases identical to TRBD2. The CDR3 spans 15 residues. CDR1 MDHEN and CDR2 SYDVKM come from the germline V gene. The V and J ends lost 9 bases and 8 bases, in that order; junction bases with no gene match: 14.

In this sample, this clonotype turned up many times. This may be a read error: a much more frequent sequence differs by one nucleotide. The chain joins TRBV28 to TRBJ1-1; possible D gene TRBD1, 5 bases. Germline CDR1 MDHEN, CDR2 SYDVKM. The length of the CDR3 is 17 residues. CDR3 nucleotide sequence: TGTGCCAGCAGTTTAGGACCGGGCCAAAGGGAGGGGACTGGAGCTTTCTTT. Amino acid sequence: CASSLGPGQREGTGAFF.

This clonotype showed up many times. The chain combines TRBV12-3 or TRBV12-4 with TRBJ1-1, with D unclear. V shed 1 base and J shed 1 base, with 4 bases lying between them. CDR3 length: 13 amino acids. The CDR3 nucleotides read TGTGCCAGCAGTTTAGGTGCGAACACTGAAGCTTTCTTT. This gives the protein CASSLGANTEAFF.

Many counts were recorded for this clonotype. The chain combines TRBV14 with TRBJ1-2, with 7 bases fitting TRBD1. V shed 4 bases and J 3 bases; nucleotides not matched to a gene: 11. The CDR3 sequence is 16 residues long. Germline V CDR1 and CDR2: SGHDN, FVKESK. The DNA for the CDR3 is TGTGCCAGCAGCCGCCGGGACAGACCAACGTACTATGGCTACACCTTC. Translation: CASSRRDRPTYYGYTF.

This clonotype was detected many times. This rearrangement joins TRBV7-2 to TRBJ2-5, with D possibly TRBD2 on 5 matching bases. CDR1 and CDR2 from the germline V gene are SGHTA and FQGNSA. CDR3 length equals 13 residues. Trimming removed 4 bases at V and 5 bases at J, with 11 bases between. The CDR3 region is CASSSDPGETQYF. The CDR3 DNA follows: TGTGCCAGCAGCTCAGACCCGGGGGAGACCCAGTACTTC.

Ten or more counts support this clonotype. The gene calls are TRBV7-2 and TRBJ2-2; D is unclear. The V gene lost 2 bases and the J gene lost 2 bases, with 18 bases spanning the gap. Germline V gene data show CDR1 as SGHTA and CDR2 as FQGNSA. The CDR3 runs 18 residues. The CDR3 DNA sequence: TGTGCCAGCAGCTTATCCTTCCGGACCAAAAAAAACACCGGGGAGCTGTTTTTT. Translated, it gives CASSLSFRTKKNTGELFF.

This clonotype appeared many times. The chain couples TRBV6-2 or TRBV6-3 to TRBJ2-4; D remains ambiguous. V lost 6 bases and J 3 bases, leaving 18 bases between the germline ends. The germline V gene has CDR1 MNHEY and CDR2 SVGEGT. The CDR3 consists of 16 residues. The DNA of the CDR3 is TGTGCCAGCAGCCTTACTTCGACCGGAGTCAAAAACATTCAGTACTTC. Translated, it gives CASSLTSTGVKNIQYF.

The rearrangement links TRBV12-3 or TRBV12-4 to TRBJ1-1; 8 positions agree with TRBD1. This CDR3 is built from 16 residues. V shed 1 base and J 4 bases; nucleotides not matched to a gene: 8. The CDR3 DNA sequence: TGTGCCAGCAGTTTAGGCGACAGGGGCCCTATCACTGAAGCTTTCTTT. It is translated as CASSLGDRGPITEAFF.

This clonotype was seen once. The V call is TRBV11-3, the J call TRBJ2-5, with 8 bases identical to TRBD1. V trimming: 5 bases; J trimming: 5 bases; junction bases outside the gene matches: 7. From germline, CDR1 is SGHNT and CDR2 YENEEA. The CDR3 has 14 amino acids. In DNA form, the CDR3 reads TGTGCCAGCAGCCCTACAACAGGGGGGGAGACCCAGTACTTC. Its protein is CASSPTTGGETQYF. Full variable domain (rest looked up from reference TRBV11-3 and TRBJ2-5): EAGVVQSPRYKIIEKKQPVAFWCNPISGHNTLYWYLQNLGQGPELLIRYENEEAVDDSQLPKDRFSAERLKGVDSTLKIQPAELGDSAVYLCASSPTTGGETQYFGPGTRLLVL.

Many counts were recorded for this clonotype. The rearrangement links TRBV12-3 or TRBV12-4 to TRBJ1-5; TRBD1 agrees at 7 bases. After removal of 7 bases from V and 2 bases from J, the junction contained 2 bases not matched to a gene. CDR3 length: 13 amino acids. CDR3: CASKGGRNQPQHF. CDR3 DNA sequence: TGTGCCAGCAAAGGGGGCCGCAATCAGCCCCAGCATTTT.

The CDR3 DNA reads TGCAGCGTAGACCTCGGGGGAGGGAGTCAGCCCCAGCATTTT. Protein product: CSVDLGGGSQPQHF. The chain joins TRBV29-1 to TRBJ1-5, with D tentatively TRBD1 (5 bases). The CDR3 has 14 amino acids. Germline CDR1 SQVTM, CDR2 ANQGSEA. Trimming cost V 6 bases and J 6 bases, with 18 bases left between them.

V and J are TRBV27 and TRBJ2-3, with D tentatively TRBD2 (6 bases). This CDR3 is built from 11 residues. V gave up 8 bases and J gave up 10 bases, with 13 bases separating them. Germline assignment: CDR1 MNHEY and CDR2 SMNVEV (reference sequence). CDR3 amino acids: CASLTGTSQYF. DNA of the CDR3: TGTGCCAGCCTTACCGGGACTTCGCAGTATTTT.